This TCR beta chain was sequenced during a study of T cell responses to AZD1222 COVID-19 vaccine. Samples with a second dose at about 4 or about 12 weeks were pooled together. Clones were read by immunoSEQ multiplex PCR, and TCRdb kept only the in-frame ones, dropping some. The sample has around 100,000 clones, 87% seen once. Germline V gene data show CDR1 as KGHSH and CDR2 as LQKENI. The CDR3 is 15 residues long. V lost 3 bases to trimming and J lost 1 base, with 13 bases between them. In regard to this clone: Antigen specificity is unknown.

The study's findings and limits: Compared with day 0, the breadth and depth of the Spike-specific TCR repertoire rose significantly after two doses of AZD1222. Nearly half of spike-specific TCRs reportedly target variant regions that are unmutated in the B.1.351 and B.1.1.7 variants. Distributed over spike, vaccine-associated CD4 TCRs predominated at 160-218 and 743-854.

Specimen: peripheral blood, collected 28 days after the second AZD1222 dose. The J gene is TRBJ2-7, the V gene TRBV18, with D perhaps given as TRBD1 or TRBD2 (5 bases each). This receptor was identified in an adult who received the AZD1222 COVID-19 vaccine. CDR3 bases: TGTGCCAGCTCACCGGGGACCGTACTATCCTACGAGCAGTACTTC. It specifies CASSPGTVLSYEQYF.